This is a list of T cell receptor beta chains from one sample in a study of technical replicates of blood from several donors. This table comes from immunoSEQ multiplex PCR, and its TCRdb copy is limited to in-frame clones, with some not included. The top ten clones hold around 0.24% of a sample with tens of thousands of clones, more than 85% of them seen once. The sequencing sample was made of T cells isolated from PBMCs. All receptors derive from a human donor in good health. CDR3s include the opening cysteine and the closing phenylalanine or tryptophan. D genes are given only for firm matches. Not all rows give a size; the values are once, few, many and, for expanded clones, a class.

>TRBD1|NA|TRBV2|TRBJ1-1
CASTGEVEYTEAFF
TGTGCCAGTACAGGGGAAGTGGAATACACTGAAGCTTTCTTT
>NA|NA|TRBV30|TRBJ2-6
CAWSVQEGANVLTF
TGTGCCTGGAGTGTACAGGAGGGGGCCAACGTCCTGACTTTC
>NA|NA|TRBV7-8|TRBJ1-2
CASSSTPGYDNYGYTF
TGTGCCAGCAGCTCCACCCCAGGGTATGATAACTATGGCTACACCTTC
>TRBD2|NA|TRBV19|TRBJ2-2
CASSTTGGRGTGELFF
TGTGCCAGTAGTACGACGGGAGGCCGGGGCACCGGGGAGCTGTTTTTT
>NA|NA|TRBV5-6|TRBJ1-4
CASSERRHPNEKLFF
TGTGCCAGCAGCGAACGCAGACACCCTAATGAAAAACTGTTTTTT
>NA|NA|TRBV9|TRBJ2-5
CASSVGSQQETQYF
TGTGCCAGCAGCGTAGGGAGTCAGCAAGAGACCCAGTACTTC
>TRBD2|once|TRBV14|TRBJ2-3
CASSRLAGYTDTQYF
TGTGCCAGCAGCCGACTAGCGGGATACACAGATACGCAGTATTTT
>NA|NA|TRBV7-9|TRBJ2-7
CASSLPSTNEQYF
TGTGCCAGCAGCTTACCTTCTACTAACGAGCAGTACTTC
>NA|NA|TRBV5-4|TRBJ2-7
CASSPTGSSYEQYF
TGTGCCAGCAGCCCTACAGGGTCCTCCTACGAGCAGTACTTC
>TRBD2|once|TRBV7-8|TRBJ2-3
CASSLGGGRALLRSSTDTQYF
TGTGCCAGCAGCTTAGGGGGCGGGAGGGCCCTCCTGCGATCTTCCACAGATACGCAGTATTTT
>NA|NA|TRBV9|TRBJ2-1
CASSVSVANEQFF
TGTGCCAGCAGCGTATCGGTAGCAAATGAGCAGTTCTTC
>TRBD1|NA|TRBV2|TRBJ2-7
CASSFRTGYEQYF
TGTGCCAGCAGTTTTAGGACAGGCTACGAGCAGTACTTC
>NA|NA|TRBV9|TRBJ1-2
CASSETGTNYGYTF
TGTGCCAGCAGCGAGACCGGGACAAACTATGGCTACACCTTC
>TRBD2|NA|TRBV15|TRBJ2-4
CATSRPGLASSKNIQYF
TGTGCCACCAGCAGACCGGGACTAGCTTCGTCCAAAAACATTCAGTACTTC
>NA|NA|TRBV16|TRBJ2-5
CASSQWAGGETQYF
TGTGCCAGCAGCCAATGGGCGGGCGGAGAGACCCAGTACTTC
>TRBD2|NA|TRBV5-1|TRBJ2-5
CASMGKAGGIQETQYF
TGCGCCAGCATGGGTAAGGCGGGAGGTATTCAAGAGACCCAGTACTTC
>NA|NA|TRBV10-3|TRBJ1-2
CAISGEGVNYGYTF
TGTGCCATCAGTGGTGAGGGGGTGAACTATGGCTACACCTTC
>NA|NA|TRBV29-1|TRBJ2-2
CSVFRGNTGELFF
TGCAGCGTTTTCAGGGGGAACACCGGGGAGCTGTTTTTT
>NA|NA|TRBV7-9|TRBJ2-1
CASGAGWENNEQFF
TGTGCCAGCGGGGCGGGGTGGGAAAACAATGAGCAGTTCTTC
>NA|NA|TRBV5-4|TRBJ1-3
CASSLAGQPGNTIYF
TGTGCCAGCAGCTTGGCGGGACAACCTGGAAACACCATATATTTT
>NA|NA|TRBV15|TRBJ2-5
CATSRDQGGQETQYF
TGTGCCACCAGCAGAGACCAGGGGGGACAGGAGACCCAGTACTTC
>TRBD1|NA|TRBV5-6|TRBJ2-7
CASSLGDSSYEQYF
TGTGCCAGCAGCTTGGGGGACAGCTCCTACGAGCAGTACTTC
>TRBD1|NA|TRBV6-4|TRBJ2-2
CASSDSRQGDTGELFF
TGTGCCAGCAGTGACTCTAGACAGGGGGACACCGGGGAGCTGTTTTTT
>NA|NA|TRBV15|TRBJ2-1
CATSRVRGVYNEQFF
TGTGCCACCAGCAGAGTGCGGGGAGTATACAATGAGCAGTTCTTC
>TRBD2|NA|TRBV7-6|TRBJ2-1
CASSLALIAGGRTNEQFF
TGTGCCAGCAGCTTAGCGCTAATTGCAGGCGGGAGGACAAATGAGCAGTTCTTC
>NA|NA|TRBV27|TRBJ1-2
CASSLIRPENANYGYTF
TGTGCCAGCAGTTTAATCCGTCCCGAGAACGCTAACTATGGCTACACCTTC
>NA|NA|TRBV2|TRBJ1-5
CASKTGNQPQHF
TGTGCCAGCAAGACAGGCAATCAGCCCCAGCATTTT
>NA|NA|TRBV14|TRBJ1-1
CASSQDARAAFF
TGTGCCAGCAGCCAAGACGCCAGGGCGGCTTTCTTT
>NA|NA|TRBV25-1|TRBJ1-5
CASSEVGQPQHF
TGTGCCAGCAGTGAGGTTGGCCAGCCCCAGCATTTT
>NA|NA|TRBV7-9|TRBJ1-1
CASSRTQGYTEAFF
TGTGCCAGCAGCAGAACCCAGGGGTACACTGAAGCTTTCTTT
>NA|NA|TRBV2|TRBJ2-6
CASSAQGFGANVLTF
TGTGCCAGCAGTGCCCAGGGATTCGGGGCCAACGTCCTGACTTTC
>NA|NA|TRBV30|TRBJ1-4
CACLNEKLFF
TGTGCCTGCCTTAATGAAAAACTGTTTTTT
>TRBD1|NA|TRBV6-5|TRBJ1-2
CASSPQGYHGYTF
TGTGCCAGCAGTCCACAGGGGTACCATGGCTACACCTTC
>TRBD1|NA|TRBV19|TRBJ2-7
CASSISRGFSYEQYF
TGTGCCAGTAGTATTAGCAGGGGGTTCTCCTACGAGCAGTACTTC
>TRBD1|NA|TRBV10-3|TRBJ2-7
CAISESGQGYEQYF
TGTGCCATCAGTGAGTCGGGACAGGGTTACGAGCAGTACTTC
>TRBD2|NA|TRBV5-1|TRBJ2-1
CASSLVAGTSGRNEQFF
TGCGCCAGCAGCTTGGTGGCCGGGACTAGCGGGAGGAATGAGCAGTTCTTC
>NA|NA|TRBV28|TRBJ1-1
CASSYVMNTEAFF
TGTGCCAGCAGCTACGTAATGAACACTGAAGCTTTCTTT
>TRBD2|NA|TRBV5-1|TRBJ2-7
CASSLVTAREDEQYF
TGCGCCAGCAGCTTGGTTACGGCGCGGGAGGACGAGCAGTACTTC
>TRBD2|NA|TRBV2|TRBJ2-2
CASSPTSGAYTGELFF
TGTGCCAGCAGTCCGACTAGCGGGGCCTACACCGGGGAGCTGTTTTTT
>TRBD1|NA|TRBV27|TRBJ2-7
CASSPRTGGFYEQYF
TGTGCCAGCAGTCCCAGAACAGGGGGCTTTTACGAGCAGTACTTC
>NA|NA|TRBV14|TRBJ2-7
CASSHLGGYEQYF
TGTGCCAGCAGCCACTTGGGCGGGTACGAGCAGTACTTC
>NA|NA|TRBV9|TRBJ2-3
CASSGGRSDTQYF
TGTGCCAGCAGCGGAGGTAGATCAGATACGCAGTATTTT
>NA|once|TRBV28|TRBJ2-7
CASRGGGTAHSYEQYF
TGTGCCAGCAGAGGGGGGGGGACGGCTCACTCCTACGAGCAGTACTTC
>NA|NA|TRBV7-8|TRBJ2-5
CASSPSETQYF
TGTGCCAGCAGCCCCTCGGAGACCCAGTACTTC
>TRBD1|NA|TRBV27|TRBJ1-4
CASSLGQVHEKLFF
TGTGCCAGCAGCCTCGGACAGGTACATGAAAAACTGTTTTTT
>NA|NA|TRBV7-6|TRBJ1-2
CASSSIEVGSPEGYTF
TGTGCCAGCAGCTCCATTGAGGTGGGTTCCCCCGAAGGCTACACCTTC
>NA|NA|TRBV11-3|TRBJ2-7
CASSPDRYEQYF
TGTGCCAGCAGCCCGGACAGATACGAGCAGTACTTC
>TRBD2|NA|TRBV28|TRBJ2-7
CASSKRGNYEQYF
TGTGCCAGCAGTAAGCGGGGGAACTACGAGCAGTACTTC
>NA|NA|TRBV30|TRBJ2-2
CAWSGTGTGELFF
TGTGCCTGGAGCGGGACTGGCACCGGGGAGCTGTTTTTT
>NA|NA|TRBV14|TRBJ2-7
CASRQGNEQYF
TGTGCCAGCAGACAGGGCAACGAGCAGTACTTC
>NA|NA|TRBV11-2|TRBJ2-2
CASSGILVNTGELFF
TGTGCCAGCAGCGGGATACTAGTGAACACCGGGGAGCTGTTTTTT
>TRBD2|NA|TRBV5-1|TRBJ2-3
CASSLGYKREITDTQYF
TGCGCCAGCAGCTTGGGTTATAAGCGGGAGATTACAGATACGCAGTATTTT
>TRBD2|NA|TRBV10-1|TRBJ2-7
CASTSFDTSGPTYEQYF
TGCGCCAGCACATCCTTTGATACTAGCGGGCCCACCTACGAGCAGTACTTC
>NA|NA|TRBV29-1|TRBJ2-7
CSVQPRGGEGEQYF
TGCAGCGTCCAACCCCGGGGTGGAGAGGGCGAGCAGTACTTC
>TRBD1|NA|TRBV18|TRBJ1-5
CASSPRQGAAGQPQHF
TGTGCCAGCTCACCGCGGCAGGGGGCCGCTGGGCAGCCCCAGCATTTT
>NA|NA|TRBV7-9|TRBJ1-1
CALVEGSTEAFF
TGTGCCCTAGTGGAGGGATCGACTGAAGCTTTCTTT
>NA|NA|TRBV28|TRBJ2-7
CASKLSGTGNHYEQYF
TGTGCCAGCAAACTCTCCGGTACAGGGAATCATTACGAGCAGTACTTC